A selection of T cell receptor beta chains follows, all from one sample in a study of beta chain features in type 1 diabetes. Libraries were prepared by immunoSEQ multiplex PCR; TCRdb keeps only in-frame clonotypes and omits some of them. Of a few hundred thousand clones detected, around 16% appear once; the ten largest clones hold 0.015% to 0.019%. The sequenced sample was naive CD4+ T cells from blood. The receptors come from a man aged 18 to 30 with type 1 diabetes. The CDR3 runs from the conserved cysteine through the conserved F or W. A D gene is named only where the DNA matches it firmly. Rows give clone size only sometimes, using once, few, many, or a class for an expanded clone.

CDR3 protein: CTSSQIAGGRNTGELFF
CDR3 DNA: TGCACCAGCAGCCAAATAGCGGGGGGGCGTAACACCGGGGAGCTGTTTTTT
D gene: NA
V gene: TRBV1
J gene: TRBJ2-2
clone size: few

CDR3 protein: CASSLGDPRQRYEQYF
CDR3 DNA: TGCGCCAGCAGCTTGGGCGATCCCCGACAGCGCTACGAGCAGTACTTC
D gene: NA
V gene: TRBV5-1
J gene: TRBJ2-7
clone size: few

CDR3 protein: CASSSPAGGANVLTF
CDR3 DNA: TGTGCCAGCAGTTCCCCGGCGGGCGGGGCCAACGTCCTGACTTTC
D gene: NA
V gene: TRBV27
J gene: TRBJ2-6
clone size: once

CDR3 protein: CASSQSYRATEAFF
CDR3 DNA: TGCGCCAGCAGCCAAAGTTACAGGGCTACTGAAGCTTTCTTT
D gene: NA
V gene: TRBV4-1
J gene: TRBJ1-1
clone size: NA

CDR3 protein: CSVGGGRPSYNEQFF
CDR3 DNA: TGCAGCGTTGGGGGCGGCAGGCCGTCCTACAATGAGCAGTTCTTC
D gene: NA
V gene: TRBV29-1
J gene: TRBJ2-1
clone size: NA

CDR3 protein: CASSVGVDRLETQYF
CDR3 DNA: TGTGCCAGCAGCGTAGGTGTGGACAGGCTTGAGACCCAGTACTTC
D gene: TRBD1
V gene: TRBV9
J gene: TRBJ2-5
clone size: few

CDR3 protein: CASSPRDRETQYF
CDR3 DNA: TGTGCCAGCAGCCCCCGGGACAGAGAGACCCAGTACTTC
D gene: TRBD1
V gene: TRBV7-2
J gene: TRBJ2-5
clone size: NA

CDR3 protein: CASSPFPPPYEQYF
CDR3 DNA: TGTGCCAGCAGCCCCTTTCCCCCCCCGTACGAGCAGTACTTC
D gene: NA
V gene: TRBV7-2
J gene: TRBJ2-7
clone size: few

CDR3 protein: CASNRPTIGLAPNNEQFF
CDR3 DNA: TGTGCCAGCAACCGGCCAACCATCGGGCTAGCGCCGAACAATGAGCAGTTCTTC
D gene: NA
V gene: TRBV2
J gene: TRBJ2-1
clone size: few

CDR3 protein: CASSLSLAGKNIQYF
CDR3 DNA: TGTGCCAGCAGCTTATCCCTAGCGGGGAAAAACATTCAGTACTTC
D gene: TRBD2
V gene: TRBV7-2
J gene: TRBJ2-4
clone size: few

CDR3 protein: CASSEGSGPSTDTQYF
CDR3 DNA: TGCGCCAGCAGCGAAGGAAGCGGGCCCAGCACAGATACGCAGTATTTT
D gene: NA
V gene: TRBV5-1
J gene: TRBJ2-3
clone size: NA

CDR3 protein: CASSLPGLAGGIGEQFF
CDR3 DNA: TGTGCCAGCAGCTTGCCGGGACTAGCGGGAGGTATCGGTGAGCAGTTCTTC
D gene: TRBD2
V gene: TRBV5-4
J gene: TRBJ2-1
clone size: NA

CDR3 protein: CASSGSGNQPQHF
CDR3 DNA: TGTGCCAGTAGTGGCAGCGGCAATCAGCCCCAGCATTTT
D gene: NA
V gene: TRBV19
J gene: TRBJ1-5
clone size: few

CDR3 protein: CASSLGRTGDEKLFF
CDR3 DNA: TGTGCCAGCAGCTTAGGCCGGACAGGGGATGAAAAACTGTTTTTT
D gene: TRBD1
V gene: TRBV7-9
J gene: TRBJ1-4
clone size: NA

CDR3 protein: CASSLPGANYGYTF
CDR3 DNA: TGTGCCAGCAGTTTACCCGGAGCTAACTATGGCTACACCTTC
D gene: NA
V gene: TRBV28
J gene: TRBJ1-2
clone size: NA

CDR3 protein: CASSETAGGYEQYF
CDR3 DNA: TGTGCCAGCAGCGAAACGGCGGGGGGCTACGAGCAGTACTTC
D gene: TRBD2
V gene: TRBV9
J gene: TRBJ2-7
clone size: NA

CDR3 protein: CASSLITAAGELFF
CDR3 DNA: TGTGCCAGCAGCCTAATAACCGCCGCCGGGGAGCTGTTTTTT
D gene: NA
V gene: TRBV5-4
J gene: TRBJ2-2
clone size: few

CDR3 protein: CSVQRSGGPAIQYF
CDR3 DNA: TGCAGCGTTCAGAGGAGCGGGGGGCCGGCCATTCAGTACTTC
D gene: TRBD2
V gene: TRBV29-1
J gene: TRBJ2-4
clone size: NA